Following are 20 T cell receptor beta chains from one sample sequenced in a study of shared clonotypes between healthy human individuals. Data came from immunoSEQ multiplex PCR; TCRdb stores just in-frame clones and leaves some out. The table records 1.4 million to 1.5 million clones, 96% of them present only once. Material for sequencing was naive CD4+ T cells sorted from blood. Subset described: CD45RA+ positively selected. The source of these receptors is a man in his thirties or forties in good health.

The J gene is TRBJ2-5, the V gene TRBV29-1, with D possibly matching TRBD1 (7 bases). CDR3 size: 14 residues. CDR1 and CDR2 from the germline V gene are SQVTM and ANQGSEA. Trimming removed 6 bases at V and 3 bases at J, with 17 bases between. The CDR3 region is CSVGRGAAKETQYF. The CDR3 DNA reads TGCAGCGTGGGCAGGGGGGCGGCAAAAGAGACCCAGTACTTC. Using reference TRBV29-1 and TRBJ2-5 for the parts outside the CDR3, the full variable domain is SAVISQKPSRDICQRGTSLTIQCQVDSQVTMMFWYRQQPGQSLTLIATANQGSEATYESGFVIDKFPISRPNLTFSTLTVSNMSPEDSSIYLCSVGRGAAKETQYFGPGTRLLVL.

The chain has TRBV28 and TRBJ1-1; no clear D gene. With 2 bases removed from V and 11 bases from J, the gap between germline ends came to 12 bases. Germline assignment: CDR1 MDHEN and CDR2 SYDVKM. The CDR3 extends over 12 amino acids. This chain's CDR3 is CASSLKGLRAFF. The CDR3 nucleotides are TGTGCCAGCAGTTTAAAGGGTTTAAGGGCTTTCTTT.

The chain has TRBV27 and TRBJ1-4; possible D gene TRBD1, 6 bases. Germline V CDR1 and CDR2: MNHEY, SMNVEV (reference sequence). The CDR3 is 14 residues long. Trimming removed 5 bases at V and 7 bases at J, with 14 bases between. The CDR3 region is CASSPGQWFEKLFF. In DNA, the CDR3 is TGTGCCAGCAGTCCCGGACAGTGGTTTGAAAAACTGTTTTTT.

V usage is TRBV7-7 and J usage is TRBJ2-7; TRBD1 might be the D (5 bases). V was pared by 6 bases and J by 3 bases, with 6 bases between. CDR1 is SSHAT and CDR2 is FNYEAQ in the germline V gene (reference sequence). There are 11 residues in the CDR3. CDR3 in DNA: TGTGCCAGCAGGACAGTCTACGAGCAGTACTTC. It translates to CASRTVYEQYF.

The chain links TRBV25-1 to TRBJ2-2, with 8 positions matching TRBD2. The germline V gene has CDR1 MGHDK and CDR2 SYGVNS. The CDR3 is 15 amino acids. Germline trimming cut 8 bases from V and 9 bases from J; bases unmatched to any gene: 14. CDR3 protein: CASAESGGPFRELFF. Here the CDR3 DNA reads TGTGCCAGCGCTGAATCGGGAGGGCCGTTTAGGGAGCTGTTTTTT.

DNA of the CDR3: TGTGCCAGCAGTTACTTGGGACAGGGGGGTAGAGAGGAGCTGTTTTTT. The encoded protein is CASSYLGQGGREELFF. The chain is built from TRBV6-6 and TRBJ2-2; 11 bases are a match to TRBD1. With 1 base clipped from V and 10 bases from J, the junction kept 8 bases outside the gene matches. Germline values: CDR1 MNHNY, CDR2 SVGAGI (reference sequence). The CDR3 contains 16 residues.

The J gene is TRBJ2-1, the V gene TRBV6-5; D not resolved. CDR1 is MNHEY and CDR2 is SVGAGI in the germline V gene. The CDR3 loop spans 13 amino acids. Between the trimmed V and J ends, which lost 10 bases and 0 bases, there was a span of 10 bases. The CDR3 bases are TGTGCCACTATAGGTGGCTCCTACAATGAGCAGTTCTTC. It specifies CATIGGSYNEQFF.

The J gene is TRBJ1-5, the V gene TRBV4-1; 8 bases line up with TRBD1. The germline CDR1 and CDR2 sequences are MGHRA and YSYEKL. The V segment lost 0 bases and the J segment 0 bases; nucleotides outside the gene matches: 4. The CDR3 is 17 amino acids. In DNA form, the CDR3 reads TGCGCCAGCAGCCAAGAAGGACAGGGATTTAGCAATCAGCCCCAGCATTTT. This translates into CASSQEGQGFSNQPQHF.

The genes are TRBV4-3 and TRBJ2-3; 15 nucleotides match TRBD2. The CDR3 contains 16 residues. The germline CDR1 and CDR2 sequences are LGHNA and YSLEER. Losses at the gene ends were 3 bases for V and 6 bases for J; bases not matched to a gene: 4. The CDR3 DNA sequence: TGCGCCAGCAGCCACGGACTAGCGGGAGGGTTGGATACGCAGTATTTT. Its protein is CASSHGLAGGLDTQYF.

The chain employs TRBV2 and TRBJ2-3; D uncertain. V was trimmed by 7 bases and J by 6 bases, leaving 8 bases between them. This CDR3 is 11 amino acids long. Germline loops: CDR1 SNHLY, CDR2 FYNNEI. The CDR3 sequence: CASNPYDTQYF. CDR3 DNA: TGTGCCAGCAACCCTTATGATACGCAGTATTTT.

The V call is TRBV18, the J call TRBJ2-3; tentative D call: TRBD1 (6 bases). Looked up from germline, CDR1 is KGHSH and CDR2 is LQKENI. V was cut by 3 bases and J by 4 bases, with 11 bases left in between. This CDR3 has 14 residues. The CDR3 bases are TGTGCCAGCTCACCTGTTACAGGGTCAGATACGCAGTATTTT. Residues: CASSPVTGSDTQYF.

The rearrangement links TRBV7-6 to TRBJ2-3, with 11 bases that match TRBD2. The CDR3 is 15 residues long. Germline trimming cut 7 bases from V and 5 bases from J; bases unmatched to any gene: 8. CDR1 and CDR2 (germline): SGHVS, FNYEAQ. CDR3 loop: CASTILAGVVDTQYF. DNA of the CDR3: TGTGCCAGCACGATACTAGCGGGAGTTGTAGATACGCAGTATTTT.

CDR3 residues: CASSPRLYNEQFF. The CDR3 DNA follows: TGTGCCAGCAGCCCCCGCCTGTACAATGAGCAGTTCTTC. The rearrangement joins TRBV11-2 to TRBJ2-1; D unresolved. Germline CDR1 and CDR2: SGHAT and FQNNGV. Deletions cut 5 bases from V and 4 bases from J, with 9 bases between. The CDR3 has 13 amino acids.

As DNA, the CDR3 is TGTGCCACCAGCAGAGAAGCGGGACAGGGACGAGATACGCAGTATTTT. It specifies CATSREAGQGRDTQYF. This sequence joins TRBV15 and TRBJ2-3, with 9 positions matching TRBD1. The V gene's germline CDR1 is LNHNV and CDR2 YYDKDF (reference sequence). This CDR3 is built from 16 residues. Unmatched junction bases numbered 6, after V lost 0 bases and J lost 5 bases.

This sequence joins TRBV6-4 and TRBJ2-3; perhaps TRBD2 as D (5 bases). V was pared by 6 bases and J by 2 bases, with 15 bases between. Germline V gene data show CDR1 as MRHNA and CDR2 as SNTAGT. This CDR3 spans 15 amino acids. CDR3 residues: CASSERAFFTDTQYF. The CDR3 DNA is TGTGCCAGCAGCGAGAGGGCATTCTTCACAGATACGCAGTATTTT.

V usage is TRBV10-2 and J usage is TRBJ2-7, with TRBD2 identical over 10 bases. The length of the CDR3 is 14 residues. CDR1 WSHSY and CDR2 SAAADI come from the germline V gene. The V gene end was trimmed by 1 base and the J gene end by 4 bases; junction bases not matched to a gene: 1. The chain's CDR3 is CASSEFSGGYEQYF. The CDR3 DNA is TGCGCCAGCAGTGAGTTTAGCGGGGGGTACGAGCAGTACTTC.

The CDR3 protein is CASREQAPYEQYF. The CDR3 DNA reads as TGTGCCAGCAGGGAACAGGCGCCCTACGAGCAGTACTTC. This rearrangement joins TRBV2 to TRBJ2-7, with a tentative D call TRBD1 (5 bases). The germline V and J ends were trimmed by 6 bases and 2 bases, with 11 bases remaining between them. Germline CDR1 reads SNHLY; CDR2 reads FYNNEI. The CDR3 is made up of 13 amino acids.

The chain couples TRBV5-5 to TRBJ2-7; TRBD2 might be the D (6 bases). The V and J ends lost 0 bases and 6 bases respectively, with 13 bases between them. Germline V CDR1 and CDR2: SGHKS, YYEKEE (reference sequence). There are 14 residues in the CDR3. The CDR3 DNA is TGTGCCAGCAGCTTGGGACCGGGGGTCGGCGAGCAGTACTTC. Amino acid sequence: CASSLGPGVGEQYF.

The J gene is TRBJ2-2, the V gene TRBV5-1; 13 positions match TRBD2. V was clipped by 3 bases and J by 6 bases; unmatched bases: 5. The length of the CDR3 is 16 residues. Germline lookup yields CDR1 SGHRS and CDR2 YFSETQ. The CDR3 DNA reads TGCGCCAGCAGCTCCGGACTAGCGGGAGCGTCCGGGGAGCTGTTTTTT. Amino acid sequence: CASSSGLAGASGELFF.

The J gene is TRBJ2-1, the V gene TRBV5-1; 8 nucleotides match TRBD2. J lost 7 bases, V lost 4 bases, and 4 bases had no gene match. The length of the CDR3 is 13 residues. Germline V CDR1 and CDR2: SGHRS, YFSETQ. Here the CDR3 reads CASSRTSLNEQFF. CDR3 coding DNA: TGCGCCAGCAGCCGGACTAGCTTGAATGAGCAGTTCTTC.